The clone carrying this T cell receptor (beta chain) was seen repeatedly, ten times or more. One end of the junction is discordant with germline, which a read error may explain. This entry belongs to a study of molecular identifiers for immune sequencing clone quantification. CDR3 length: 12 residues. The V gene's germline CDR1 is SEHNR and CDR2 FQNEAQ (reference sequence). TCRdb called the PCR reads again in MiXCR, with one record for every CDR3 protein. The data hold hundreds of thousands of distinct CDR3 sequences, with roughly a fifth observed a single time. Material: naive CD8+ T cells from blood, with Jurkat cell RNA spiked in. The subset was: FACS-sorted CD8+CD4-CCR7+CD45RA+ naive T cells. This receptor was identified in a human donor in good health. Some libraries in this study had Jurkat cell RNA spiked in. The chain is built from TRBV7-9 and TRBJ2-3; TRBD2 matches at 11 bases. The CDR3 DNA reads as TGTGCCAGCAGCATTCCGACTAGCGGGGTAGTATTT. It encodes CASSIPTSGVVF.